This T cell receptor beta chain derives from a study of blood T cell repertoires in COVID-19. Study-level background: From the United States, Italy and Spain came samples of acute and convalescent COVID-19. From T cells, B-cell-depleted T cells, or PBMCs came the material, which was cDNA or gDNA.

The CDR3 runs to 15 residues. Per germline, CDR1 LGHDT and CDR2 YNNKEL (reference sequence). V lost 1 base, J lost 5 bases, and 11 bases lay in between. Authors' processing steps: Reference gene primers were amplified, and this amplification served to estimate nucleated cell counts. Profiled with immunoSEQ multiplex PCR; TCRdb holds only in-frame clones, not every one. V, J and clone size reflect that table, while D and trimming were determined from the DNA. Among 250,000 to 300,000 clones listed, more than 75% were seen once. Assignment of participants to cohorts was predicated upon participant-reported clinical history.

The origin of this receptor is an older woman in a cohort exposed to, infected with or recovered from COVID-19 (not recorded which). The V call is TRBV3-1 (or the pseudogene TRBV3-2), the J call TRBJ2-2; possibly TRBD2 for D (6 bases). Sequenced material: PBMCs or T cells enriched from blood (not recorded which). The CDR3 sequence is CASSQGGVITGELFF. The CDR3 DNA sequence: TGTGCCAGCAGCCAAGGCGGGGTGATAACCGGGGAGCTGTTTTTT.